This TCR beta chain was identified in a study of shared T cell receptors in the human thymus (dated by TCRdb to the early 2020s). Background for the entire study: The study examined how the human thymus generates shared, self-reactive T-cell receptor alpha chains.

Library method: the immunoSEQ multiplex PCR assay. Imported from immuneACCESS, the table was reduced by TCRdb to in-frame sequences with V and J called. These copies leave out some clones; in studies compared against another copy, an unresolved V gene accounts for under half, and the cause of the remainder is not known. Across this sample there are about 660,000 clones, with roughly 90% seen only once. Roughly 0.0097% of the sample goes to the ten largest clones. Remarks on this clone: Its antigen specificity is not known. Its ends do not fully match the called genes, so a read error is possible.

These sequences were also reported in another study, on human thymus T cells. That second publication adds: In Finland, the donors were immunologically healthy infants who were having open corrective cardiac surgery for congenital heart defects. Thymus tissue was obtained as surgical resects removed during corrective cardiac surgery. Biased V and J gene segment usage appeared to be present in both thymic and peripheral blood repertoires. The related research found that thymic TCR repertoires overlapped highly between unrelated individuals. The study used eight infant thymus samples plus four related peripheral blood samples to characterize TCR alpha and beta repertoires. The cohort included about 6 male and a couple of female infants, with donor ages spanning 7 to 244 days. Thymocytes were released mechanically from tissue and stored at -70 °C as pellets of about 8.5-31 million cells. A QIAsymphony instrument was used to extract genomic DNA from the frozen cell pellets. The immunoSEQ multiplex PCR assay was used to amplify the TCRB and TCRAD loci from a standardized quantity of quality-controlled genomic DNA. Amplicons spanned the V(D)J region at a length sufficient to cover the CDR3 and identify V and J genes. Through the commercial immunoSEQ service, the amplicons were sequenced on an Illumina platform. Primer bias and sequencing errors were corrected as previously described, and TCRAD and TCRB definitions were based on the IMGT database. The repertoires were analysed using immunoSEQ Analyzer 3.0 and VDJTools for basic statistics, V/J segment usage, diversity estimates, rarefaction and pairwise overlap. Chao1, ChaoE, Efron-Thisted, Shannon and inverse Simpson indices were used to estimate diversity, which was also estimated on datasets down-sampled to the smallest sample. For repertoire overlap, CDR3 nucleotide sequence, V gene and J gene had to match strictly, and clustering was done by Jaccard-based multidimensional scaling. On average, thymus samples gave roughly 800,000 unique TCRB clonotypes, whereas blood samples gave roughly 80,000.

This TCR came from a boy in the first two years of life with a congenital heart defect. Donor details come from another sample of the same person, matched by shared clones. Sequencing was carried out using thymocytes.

The CDR3 reads CASSFTGTSENTIYF. The DNA sequence is given as TGTGCCAGCAGCTTTACCGGGACATCTGAAAACACCATATATTTT. The rearranged segments are TRBV7-9 and TRBJ1-3, and possibly TRBD1, on 6 matching bases. There are 15 amino acids in the CDR3, from cysteine to phenylalanine inclusive. Of all the DNA, just the CDR3 is kept, 45 bases in frame from base 1. Via the germline V gene (reference sequence), CDR1 is SEHNR and CDR2 FQNEAQ.